The text below deals with one T cell receptor (beta chain). No antigen is known for it. No base quality values were provided; no much bigger clone lies one nucleotide off. This entry belongs to a study of neurological immune-mediated disorders (dated by TCRdb to between 2019 and 2020). General notes on the study: Peripheral blood TCR-beta repertoires from HTLV-I-associated myelopathy (HAM/TSP) patients, multiple sclerosis patients and healthy controls were compared by UMI-based sequencing. The 100 to 110 TCR-beta libraries covered PBMC samples along with longitudinal samples, technical triplicates, and paired sorted CD4+ and CD8+ T-cell subsets. The cohort included 60 to 75 subjects: some 15 with HAM/TSP, some 35 with multiple sclerosis, and 20 healthy controls. Overall study outcomes, separate from this receptor: Expanded clones from different subjects shared no identical CDR3 amino acid sequences, which suggests that TCR-beta repertoires were private in all groups. TCR clonal expansion was greatest in HAM/TSP patients and smallest in MS patients, who ranked below even healthy controls.

cDNA was synthesized by template-switch 5'RACE using a primer with a 10-nucleotide random unique molecular identifier that tagged each TCR transcript. Over 160 million TCR-beta sequences, covering 15-18 subjects, were produced in each sequencing run. Total RNA was extracted with the RNeasy kit. TCR-beta VDJ regions were amplified with primers for the TCR constant region and the 5'RACE anchor, using the KAPA Real-time Library Amplification kit. A first PCR added sample indexes and Illumina adaptors, after which a second PCR increased the library yield. After Ampure bead purification, the TCR product of roughly 650 bp was size-selected on a 2% E-gel SizeSelection system. Before pooling, libraries had their quality checked on a Bioanalyzer, their concentration measured with Qubit, and their quantity determined with the Kapa Library Quantification kit. Libraries were sequenced paired-end 2 x 150 bp on an Illumina HiSeq 2500. To increase sequence diversity, about 25-30% phiX was spiked into each library pool. The authors' analysis ran thus. The UMI-based MiGEC pipeline processed quality-filtered reads and removed over 80% of raw TCR sequences during error correction. VDJ genes were aligned to IMGT germline references, and clonotypes were defined by unique CDR3 amino acid sequence plus V-J genes. Clonal expansion, Shannon diversity, and CDR3 relatedness (CalcPairwiseDistances, ClusterSamples) were evaluated with VDJtools, and phylogenetic trees were built with CLCbio workbench. Using coefficient-of-variation modelling across technical triplicates, the study counted a clone as expanded if it had at least 8 unique UMIs. TCRdb passed the public sequencing reads through fastp at Q25 and MiXCR, retaining productive beta sequences. Rows are combined by CDR3 protein, so each entry shows the most common genes and DNA. The V and J calls were not made by the authors but by TCRdb's processing. The sample table records fewer than 30,000 distinct CDR3 sequences; under 25% of these occur just once. Approximately 16% of the sample goes to the ten largest clones.

The germline V gene (reference sequence) sets CDR1 to SGHKS and CDR2 to YYEKEE. Reading from cysteine to phenylalanine, the CDR3 counts 15 amino acids. Here the CDR3 DNA is all that survives: 45 bases in frame from base 1. Trimming removed 1 base from V and 3 bases from J, leaving 14 bases between the germline ends. The healthy controls were volunteers from a blood bank in Maryland, USA. Unsorted PBMC libraries were generated from 2 million PBMCs stored in RNAlater at -80 °C until RNA extraction. Peripheral blood underwent Ficoll-Hypaque density gradient centrifugation to isolate PBMCs, which were then cryopreserved in liquid nitrogen.

This sequence originates from a woman aged 55-75 years in good health. The sample was PBMCs. The sequence links TRBV5-5 to TRBJ2-7; TRBD2 is perhaps the D gene, given 7 matching bases. The CDR3 protein: CASSLQGTIRYEQYF. The DNA sequence is given as TGTGCCAGCAGCTTGCAGGGGACTATCCGCTACGAGCAGTACTTC.